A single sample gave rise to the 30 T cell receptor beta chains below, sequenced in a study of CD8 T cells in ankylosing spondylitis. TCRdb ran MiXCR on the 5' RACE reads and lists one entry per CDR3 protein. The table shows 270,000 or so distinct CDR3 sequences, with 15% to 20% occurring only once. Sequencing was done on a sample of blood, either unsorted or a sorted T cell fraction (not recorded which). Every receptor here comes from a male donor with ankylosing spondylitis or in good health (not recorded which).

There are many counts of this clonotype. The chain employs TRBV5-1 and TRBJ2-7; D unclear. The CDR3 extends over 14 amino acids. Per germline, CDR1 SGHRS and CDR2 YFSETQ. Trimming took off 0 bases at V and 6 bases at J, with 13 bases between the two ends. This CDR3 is CASSLAQQSPEQYF. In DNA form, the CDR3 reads TGCGCCAGCAGCTTGGCCCAACAGTCACCCGAGCAGTACTTC.

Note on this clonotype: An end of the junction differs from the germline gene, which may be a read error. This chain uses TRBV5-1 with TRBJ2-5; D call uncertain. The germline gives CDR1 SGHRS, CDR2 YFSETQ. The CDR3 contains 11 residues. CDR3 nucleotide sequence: TGCGCCCGCAGCTTCCAAGAGACCCAGTACTTC. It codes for CARSFQETQYF.

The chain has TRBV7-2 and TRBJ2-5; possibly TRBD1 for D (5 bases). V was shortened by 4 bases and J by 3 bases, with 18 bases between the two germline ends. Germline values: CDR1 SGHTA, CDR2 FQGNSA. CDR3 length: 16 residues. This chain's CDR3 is CASSSPTGVGEETQYF. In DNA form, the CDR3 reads TGTGCCAGCAGCTCCCCTACCGGCGTAGGGGAAGAGACCCAGTACTTC.

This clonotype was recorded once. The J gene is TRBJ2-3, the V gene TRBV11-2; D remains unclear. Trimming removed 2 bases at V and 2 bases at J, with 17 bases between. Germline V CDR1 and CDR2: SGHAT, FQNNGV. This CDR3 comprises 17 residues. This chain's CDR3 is CASSLLFGMPSTDTQYF. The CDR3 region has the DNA TGTGCCAGCAGCTTATTATTTGGGATGCCTTCCACAGATACGCAGTATTTT. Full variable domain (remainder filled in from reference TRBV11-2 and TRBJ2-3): EAGVAQSPRYKIIEKRQSVAFWCNPISGHATLYWYQQILGQGPKLLIQFQNNGVVDDSQLPKDRFSAERLKGVDSTLKIQPAKLEDSAVYLCASSLLFGMPSTDTQYFGPGTRLTVL.

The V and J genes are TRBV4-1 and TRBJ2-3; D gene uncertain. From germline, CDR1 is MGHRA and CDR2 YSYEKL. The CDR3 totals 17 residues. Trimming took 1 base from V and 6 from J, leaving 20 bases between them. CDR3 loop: CASSQVMAELSVDTQYF. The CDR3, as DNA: TGCGCCAGCAGCCAAGTGATGGCAGAGCTCTCGGTGGATACGCAGTATTTT.

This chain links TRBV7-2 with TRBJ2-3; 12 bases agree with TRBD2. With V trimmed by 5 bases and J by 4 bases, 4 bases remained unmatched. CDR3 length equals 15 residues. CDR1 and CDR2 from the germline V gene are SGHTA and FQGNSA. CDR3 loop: CASSLTSGSADTQYF. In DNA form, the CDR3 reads TGTGCCAGCAGCCTGACTAGCGGGAGTGCAGATACGCAGTATTTT.

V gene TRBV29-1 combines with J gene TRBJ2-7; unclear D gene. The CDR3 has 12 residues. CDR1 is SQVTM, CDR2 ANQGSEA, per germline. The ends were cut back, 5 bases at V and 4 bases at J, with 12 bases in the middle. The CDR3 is CSVLKGSYEQYF. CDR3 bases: TGCAGCGTTTTGAAGGGATCTTACGAGCAGTACTTC.

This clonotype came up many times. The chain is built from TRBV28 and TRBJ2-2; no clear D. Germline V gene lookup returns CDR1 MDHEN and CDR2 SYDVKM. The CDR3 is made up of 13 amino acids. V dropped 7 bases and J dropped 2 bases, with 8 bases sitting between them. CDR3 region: CASTLGNTGELFF. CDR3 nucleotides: TGTGCCAGCACCTTGGGAAACACCGGGGAGCTGTTTTTT.

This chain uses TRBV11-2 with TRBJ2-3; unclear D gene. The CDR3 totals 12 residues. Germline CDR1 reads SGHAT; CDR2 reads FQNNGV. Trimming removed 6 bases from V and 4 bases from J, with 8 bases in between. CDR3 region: CASSTVADTQYF. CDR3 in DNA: TGTGCCAGCAGTACGGTGGCAGATACGCAGTATTTT.

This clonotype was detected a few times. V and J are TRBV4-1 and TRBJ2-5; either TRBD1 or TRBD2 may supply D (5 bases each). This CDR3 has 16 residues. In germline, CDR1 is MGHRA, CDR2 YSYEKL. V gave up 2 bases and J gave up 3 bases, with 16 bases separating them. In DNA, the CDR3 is TGCGCCAGCAGCCAAAGAACCACGGGACGGGAAGAGACCCAGTACTTC. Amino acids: CASSQRTTGREETQYF.

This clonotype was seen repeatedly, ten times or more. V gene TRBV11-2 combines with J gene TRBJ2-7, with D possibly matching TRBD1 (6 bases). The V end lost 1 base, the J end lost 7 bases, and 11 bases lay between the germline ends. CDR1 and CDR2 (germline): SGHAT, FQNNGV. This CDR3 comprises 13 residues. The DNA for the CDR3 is TGTGCCAGCAGCTTAGCCCTGAGGGGGGAGCAGTACTTC. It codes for CASSLALRGEQYF.

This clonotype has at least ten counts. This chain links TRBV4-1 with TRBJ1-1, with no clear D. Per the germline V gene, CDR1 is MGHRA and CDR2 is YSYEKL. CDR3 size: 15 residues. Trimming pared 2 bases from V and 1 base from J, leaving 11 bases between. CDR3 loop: CASSQTPRTNTEAFF. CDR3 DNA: TGCGCCAGCAGCCAAACCCCCAGGACGAACACTGAAGCTTTCTTT.

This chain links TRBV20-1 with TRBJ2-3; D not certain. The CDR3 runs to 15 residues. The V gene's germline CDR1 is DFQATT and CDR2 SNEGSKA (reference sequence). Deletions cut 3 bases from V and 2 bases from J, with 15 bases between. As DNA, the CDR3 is TGCAGTGCTAGGGAGTGGGTAAGAGACACAGATACGCAGTATTTT. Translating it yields CSAREWVRDTDTQYF.

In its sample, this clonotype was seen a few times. CDR3 nucleotides: TGTGCCAGCAGCTTTCTTCAGCAGGGGATGAACACTGAAGCTTTCTTT. Its protein product is CASSFLQQGMNTEAFF. This chain connects TRBV5-6 to TRBJ1-1; perhaps TRBD1 as D (6 bases). V dropped 2 bases and J dropped 0 bases, with 14 bases sitting between them. The CDR3 runs to 16 residues. Germline V gene lookup returns CDR1 SGHDT and CDR2 YYEEEE. The entire variable domain, with the rest obtained from reference TRBV5-6 and TRBJ1-1, is as follows: DAGVTQSPTHLIKTRGQQVTLRCSPKSGHDTVSWYQQALGQGPQFIFQYYEEEERQRGNFPDRFSGHQFPNYSSELNVNALLLGDSALYLCASSFLQQGMNTEAFFGQGTRLTVV.

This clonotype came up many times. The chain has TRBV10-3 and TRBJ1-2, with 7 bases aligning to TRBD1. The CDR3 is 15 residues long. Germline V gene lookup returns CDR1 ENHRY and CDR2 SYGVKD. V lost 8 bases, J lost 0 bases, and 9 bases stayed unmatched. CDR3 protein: CAILDRDRPNYGYTF. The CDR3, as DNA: TGTGCCATCCTGGACCGGGACAGACCTAACTATGGCTACACCTTC.

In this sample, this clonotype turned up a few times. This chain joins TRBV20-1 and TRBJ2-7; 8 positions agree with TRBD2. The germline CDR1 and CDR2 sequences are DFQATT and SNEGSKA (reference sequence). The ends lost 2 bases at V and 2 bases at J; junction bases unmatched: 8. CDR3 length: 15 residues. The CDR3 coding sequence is TGCAGTGCTAGATCAGCGGGAGTCACCACCTACGAGCAGTACTTC. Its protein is CSARSAGVTTYEQYF.

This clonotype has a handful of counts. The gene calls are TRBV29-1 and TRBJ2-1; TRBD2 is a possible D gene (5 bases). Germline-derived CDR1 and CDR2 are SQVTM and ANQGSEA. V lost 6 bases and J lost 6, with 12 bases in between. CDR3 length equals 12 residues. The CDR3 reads CSVAELGNEQFF. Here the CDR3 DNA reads TGCAGCGTCGCCGAACTAGGCAATGAGCAGTTCTTC.

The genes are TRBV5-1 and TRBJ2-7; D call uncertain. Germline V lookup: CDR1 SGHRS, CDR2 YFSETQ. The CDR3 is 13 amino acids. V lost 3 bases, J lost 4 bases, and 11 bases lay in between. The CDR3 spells CASSWTTEYEQYF. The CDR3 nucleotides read TGCGCCAGCAGCTGGACGACCGAGTACGAGCAGTACTTC.

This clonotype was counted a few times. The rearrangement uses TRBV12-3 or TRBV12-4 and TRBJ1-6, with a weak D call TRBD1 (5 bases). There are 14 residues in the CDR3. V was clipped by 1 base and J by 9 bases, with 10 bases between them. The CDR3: CASSLEAGRSPLHF. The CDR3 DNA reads TGTGCCAGCAGTTTAGAAGCAGGGCGTTCACCCCTCCACTTT.

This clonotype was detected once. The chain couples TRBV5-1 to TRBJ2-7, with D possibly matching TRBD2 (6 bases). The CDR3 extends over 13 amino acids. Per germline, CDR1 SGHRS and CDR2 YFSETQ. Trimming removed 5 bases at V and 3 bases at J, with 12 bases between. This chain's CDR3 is CASRGSGDYEQYF. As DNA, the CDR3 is TGCGCCAGCAGGGGTAGCGGAGACTACGAGCAGTACTTC.

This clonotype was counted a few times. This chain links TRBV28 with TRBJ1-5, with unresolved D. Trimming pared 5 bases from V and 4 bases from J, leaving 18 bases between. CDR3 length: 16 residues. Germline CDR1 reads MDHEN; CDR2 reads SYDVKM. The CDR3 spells CASSIATRIWNQPQHF. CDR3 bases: TGTGCCAGCAGTATCGCGACACGGATATGGAATCAGCCCCAGCATTTT. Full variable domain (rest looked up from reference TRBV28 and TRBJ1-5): DVKVTQSSRYLVKRTGEKVFLECVQDMDHENMFWYRQDPGLGLRLIYFSYDVKMKEKGDIPEGYSVSREKKERFSLILESASTNQTSMYLCASSIATRIWNQPQHFGDGTRLSIL.

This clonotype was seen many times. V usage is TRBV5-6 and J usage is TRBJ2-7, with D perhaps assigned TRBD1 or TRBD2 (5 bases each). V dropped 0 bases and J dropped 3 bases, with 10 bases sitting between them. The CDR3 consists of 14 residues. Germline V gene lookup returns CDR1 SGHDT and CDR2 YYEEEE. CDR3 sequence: CASSLGGDHYEQYF. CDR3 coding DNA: TGTGCCAGCAGCTTGGGTGGGGACCACTACGAGCAGTACTTC.

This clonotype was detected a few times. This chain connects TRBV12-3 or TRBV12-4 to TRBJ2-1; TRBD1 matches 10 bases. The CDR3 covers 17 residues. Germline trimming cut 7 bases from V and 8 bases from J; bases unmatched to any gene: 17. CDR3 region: CASTHSAGTGVFDEQFF. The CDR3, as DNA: TGTGCCAGCACTCATTCTGCTGGGACAGGGGTATTCGATGAGCAGTTCTTC.

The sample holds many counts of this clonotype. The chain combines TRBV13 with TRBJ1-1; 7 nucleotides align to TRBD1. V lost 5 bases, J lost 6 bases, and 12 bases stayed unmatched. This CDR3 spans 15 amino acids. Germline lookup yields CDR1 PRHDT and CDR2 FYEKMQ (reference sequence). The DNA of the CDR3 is TGTGCCAGCAGCCACGGGACAGCTGCCGTTTCTGAAGCTTTCTTT. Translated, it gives CASSHGTAAVSEAFF.

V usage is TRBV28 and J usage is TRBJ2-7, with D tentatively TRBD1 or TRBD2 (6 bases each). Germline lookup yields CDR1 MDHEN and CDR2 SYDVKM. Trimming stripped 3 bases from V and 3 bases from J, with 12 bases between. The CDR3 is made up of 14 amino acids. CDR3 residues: CASSFRGVNYEQYF. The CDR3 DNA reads TGTGCCAGCAGTTTTAGGGGGGTGAACTACGAGCAGTACTTC.

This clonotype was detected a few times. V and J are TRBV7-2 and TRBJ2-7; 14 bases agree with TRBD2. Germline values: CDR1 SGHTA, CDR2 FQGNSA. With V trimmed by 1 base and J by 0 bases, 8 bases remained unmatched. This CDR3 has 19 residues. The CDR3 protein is CASSLVLGLAGALSYEQYF. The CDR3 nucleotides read TGTGCCAGCAGCTTAGTGCTGGGACTAGCGGGAGCGCTCTCCTACGAGCAGTACTTC. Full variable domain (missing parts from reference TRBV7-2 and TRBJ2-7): GAGVSQSPSNKVTEKGKDVELRCDPISGHTALYWYRQSLGQGLEFLIYFQGNSAPDKSGLPSDRFSAERTGGSVSTLTIQRTQQEDSAVYLCASSLVLGLAGALSYEQYFGPGTRLTVT.

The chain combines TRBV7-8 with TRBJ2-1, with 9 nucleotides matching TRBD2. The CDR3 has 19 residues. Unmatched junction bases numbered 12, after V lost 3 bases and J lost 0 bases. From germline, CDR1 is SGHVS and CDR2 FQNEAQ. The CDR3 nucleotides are TGTGCCAGCAGCTTGGGGCTAGCGGGACCATTTCACTCCTACAATGAGCAGTTCTTC. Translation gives CASSLGLAGPFHSYNEQFF. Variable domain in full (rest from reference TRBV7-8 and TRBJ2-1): GAGVSQSPRYKVAKRGQDVALRCDPISGHVSLFWYQQALGQGPEFLTYFQNEAQLDKSGLPSDRFFAERPEGSVSTLKIQRTQQEDSAVYLCASSLGLAGPFHSYNEQFFGPGTRLTVL.

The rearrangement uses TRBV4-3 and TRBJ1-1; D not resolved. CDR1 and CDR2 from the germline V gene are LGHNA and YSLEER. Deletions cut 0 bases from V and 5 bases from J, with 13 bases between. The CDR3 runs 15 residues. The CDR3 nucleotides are TGCGCCAGCAGCCAAGACCCGGGATCGGGGACTGAAGCTTTCTTT. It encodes CASSQDPGSGTEAFF.

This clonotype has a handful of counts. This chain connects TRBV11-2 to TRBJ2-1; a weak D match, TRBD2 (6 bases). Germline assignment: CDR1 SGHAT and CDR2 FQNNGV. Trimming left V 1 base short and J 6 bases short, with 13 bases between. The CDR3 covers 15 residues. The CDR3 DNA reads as TGTGCCAGCAGCTTAGGTGGACTATCGGGCAATGAGCAGTTCTTC. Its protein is CASSLGGLSGNEQFF.

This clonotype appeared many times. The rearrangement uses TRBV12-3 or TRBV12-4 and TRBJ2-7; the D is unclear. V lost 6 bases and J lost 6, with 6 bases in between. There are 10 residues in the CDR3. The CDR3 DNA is TGTGCCAGCAGCGGTGGCGAGCAGTACTTC. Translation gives CASSGGEQYF.